Each of the 31 T cell receptor beta chains below was sequenced from the same sample in a study of cytomegalovirus exposure and HLA in healthy donors. Profiled with immunoSEQ multiplex PCR; TCRdb holds only in-frame clones, not every one. The profile covers 50,000 to 65,000 clones, with 95% appearing a single time and 7% taken by the ten largest. Sequenced material: PBMCs. The receptor source for this set is a woman under 30 in good health and CMV-seropositive.

The rearrangement joins TRBV4-2 to TRBJ2-1, with D possibly being TRBD2 (6 bases). Germline CDR1 and CDR2: LGHNA and YNFKEQ. The CDR3 runs to 19 residues. Trimming removed 0 bases from V and 0 bases from J, with 18 bases in between. CDR3 DNA sequence: TGTGCCAGCAGCCAAGATTTTAGGGCGGAGGGGAGCTCCTACAATGAGCAGTTCTTC. Its translation is CASSQDFRAEGSSYNEQFF.

The rearrangement uses TRBV9 and TRBJ2-7, with a weak D call TRBD1 (5 bases). The CDR3 spans 14 residues. Germline CDR1 SGDLS, CDR2 YYNGEE. Trimming removed 1 base from V and 3 bases from J, with 11 bases in between. The CDR3 sequence is CASSVSGLGYEQYF. The DNA for the CDR3 is TGTGCCAGCAGCGTATCAGGGTTGGGCTACGAGCAGTACTTC.

This clone is a singleton in its sample. V gene TRBV7-2 combines with J gene TRBJ2-1; D might be TRBD1 (6 bases). The CDR3 has 14 amino acids. Germline loops: CDR1 SGHTA, CDR2 FQGNSA. V lost 3 bases, J lost 5 bases, and 11 bases lay in between. The CDR3 protein is CASSFGGGDNEQFF. The CDR3 coding sequence is TGTGCCAGCAGCTTTGGTGGGGGCGACAATGAGCAGTTCTTC.

V is TRBV5-1 and J is TRBJ1-1; 7 nucleotides match TRBD1. There are 15 residues in the CDR3. In germline, CDR1 is SGHRS, CDR2 YFSETQ. J lost 1 base, V lost 7 bases, and 10 bases had no gene match. This chain's CDR3 is CASGPWGQRNTEAFF. DNA of the CDR3: TGCGCCAGCGGGCCCTGGGGACAGAGGAACACTGAAGCTTTCTTT.

V and J are TRBV11-3 and TRBJ2-1; no clear D. V was cut by 5 bases and J by 0 bases, with 8 bases left in between. The CDR3 loop spans 14 amino acids. Germline values: CDR1 SGHNT, CDR2 YENEEA. The CDR3 region is CASSQSSSYNEQFF. Written as DNA, the CDR3 is TGTGCCAGCAGCCAAAGCTCCTCCTACAATGAGCAGTTCTTC.

V and J are TRBV6-6 and TRBJ2-3; D unclear. Trimming pared 3 bases from V and 5 bases from J, leaving 6 bases between. The CDR3 has 12 amino acids. CDR1 and CDR2 from the germline V gene are MNHNY and SVGAGI (reference sequence). In nucleotides, the CDR3 is TGTGCCAGCAGTTATTCAGGAGATACGCAGTATTTT. Protein product: CASSYSGDTQYF.

The rearrangement uses TRBV7-8 and TRBJ1-2; D is unclear. The germline gives CDR1 SGHVS, CDR2 FQNEAQ. V was shortened by 5 bases and J by 5 bases, with 21 bases between the two germline ends. The CDR3 totals 16 residues. The CDR3 here is CASSTARVPGKYGYTF. The CDR3 nucleotides are TGTGCCAGCAGCACTGCACGGGTTCCCGGGAAGTATGGCTACACCTTC.

This chain joins TRBV7-9 and TRBJ1-4, with 12 positions matching TRBD1. V lost 4 bases to trimming and J lost 10 bases; unmatched junction nucleotides: 7. The length of the CDR3 is 15 residues. Germline V CDR1 and CDR2: SEHNR, FQNEAQ (reference sequence). The CDR3 sequence: CASSSGGGQGAKLFF. The CDR3 nucleotides are TGTGCCAGCAGCTCCGGCGGGGGACAGGGGGCAAAACTGTTTTTT.

This clone has only one observation. The chain has TRBV30 and TRBJ2-7, with a tentative D call TRBD1 (6 bases). Trimming pared 8 bases from V and 6 bases from J, leaving 20 bases between. The CDR3 has 13 residues. Per the germline V gene, CDR1 is GTSNPN and CDR2 is SVGIG (reference sequence). CDR3 coding DNA: TGTGCCGGGCGACAGGAAAGGTTCGGCGAGCAGTACTTC. Encoded protein: CAGRQERFGEQYF.

In this sample, this clone turned up once. V is TRBV30 and J is TRBJ2-4; 8 positions match TRBD2. The V gene end was trimmed by 5 bases and the J gene end by 8 bases; junction bases not matched to a gene: 11. Per germline, CDR1 GTSNPN and CDR2 SVGIG (reference sequence). The CDR3 is made up of 14 amino acids. CDR3 residues: CAWGMSGGAHIQYF. As DNA, the CDR3 is TGTGCCTGGGGAATGAGCGGGGGTGCTCACATTCAGTACTTC.

This chain uses TRBV4-2 with TRBJ2-2; D not resolved. CDR1 LGHNA and CDR2 YNFKEQ come from the germline V gene. Trimming left V 1 base short and J 4 bases short, with 4 bases between. CDR3 length: 13 residues. The CDR3 DNA reads as TGTGCCAGCAGCCAAGGGAGCACCGGGGAGCTGTTTTTT. Translating it yields CASSQGSTGELFF.

This clone was seen only once. The chain uses TRBV5-4 and TRBJ2-7; 7 bases align to TRBD1. The CDR3 covers 15 residues. Losses at the gene ends were 0 bases for V and 0 bases for J; bases not matched to a gene: 3. From germline, CDR1 is SGHNT and CDR2 YYREEE (reference sequence). As DNA, the CDR3 is TGTGCCAGCAGCTTGGCCGGGACAGCCTCCTACGAGCAGTACTTC. Its protein product is CASSLAGTASYEQYF.

The chain links TRBV9 to TRBJ2-7, with a possible D match to TRBD1 (6 bases). Germline-derived CDR1 and CDR2 are SGDLS and YYNGEE. This CDR3 is 15 amino acids long. The V and J ends lost 4 bases and 6 bases respectively, with 20 bases between them. The DNA of the CDR3 is TGTGCCAGCAGCTCCCGACAGGACCCCGCCTCCGAGCAGTACTTC. It yields the protein CASSSRQDPASEQYF.

The V call is TRBV5-4, the J call TRBJ2-3; 8 nucleotides match TRBD2. V gave up 4 bases and J gave up 3 bases; unmatched junction bases: 10. Germline V gene sequence: CDR1 SGHNT, CDR2 YYREEE (reference sequence). The CDR3 has 16 residues. The DNA for the CDR3 is TGTGCCAGCAGCGACCCGGGGGGGAGGGTTACAGATACGCAGTATTTT. Residues: CASSDPGGRVTDTQYF.

The chain uses TRBV7-3 and TRBJ1-2; the D gene is possibly TRBD1 (6 bases). V lost 2 bases and J lost 1, with 23 bases in between. Germline V gene sequence: CDR1 SGHTA, CDR2 FQGTGA. CDR3 length: 19 amino acids. The CDR3 loop is CASSLGPTLLRQVNYGYTF. CDR3 in DNA: TGTGCCAGCAGCTTAGGGCCAACCTTACTTAGACAGGTTAACTATGGCTACACCTTC.

For the CDR3, the DNA is TGTGCCAGCAGCCTAGGGGCCTCCTCTGGAAACACCATATATTTT. It yields the protein CASSLGASSGNTIYF. V is TRBV25-1 and J is TRBJ1-3, with D possibly matching TRBD1 (5 bases). The V and J ends lost 6 bases and 0 bases respectively, with 12 bases between them. The CDR3 has 15 residues. Germline assignment: CDR1 MGHDK and CDR2 SYGVNS.

The CDR3 here is CASSRQGFGEKLFF. Written as DNA, the CDR3 is TGTGCCAGCAGCCGGCAGGGATTCGGCGAAAAACTGTTTTTT. The chain couples TRBV14 to TRBJ1-4; a weak D match, TRBD1 (5 bases). The CDR3 contains 14 residues. The V end was cut by 4 bases, the J end by 8 bases, with 14 bases between. The germline CDR1 and CDR2 sequences are SGHDN and FVKESK.

The chain uses TRBV19 and TRBJ1-1; D is undetermined. Trimming removed 7 bases at V and 10 bases at J, with 19 bases between. The CDR3 covers 13 residues. The germline gives CDR1 LNHDA, CDR2 SQIVND (reference sequence). CDR3 amino acids: CASTLGSHGLAFF. CDR3 DNA sequence: TGTGCCAGTACGTTGGGCAGCCACGGATTAGCTTTCTTT.

CDR3 DNA sequence: TGTGCCAGCAGCAATGGACTAGCATCGTACAATGAGCAGTTCTTC. Residues: CASSNGLASYNEQFF. The rearrangement uses TRBV7-3 and TRBJ2-1, with 8 bases identical to TRBD2. The CDR3 sequence is 15 residues long. Looked up from germline, CDR1 is SGHTA and CDR2 is FQGTGA. The J segment lost 4 bases and the V segment lost 5 bases, leaving 7 bases of the junction unmatched.

The chain is built from TRBV11-1 and TRBJ2-1; tentatively, D is TRBD1 (6 bases). The CDR3 sequence is 14 residues long. Per the germline V gene, CDR1 is SGHAT and CDR2 is FQDESV (reference sequence). Deletions cut 5 bases from V and 6 bases from J, with 14 bases between. The CDR3 protein is CASSTEGQRNEQFF. In DNA, the CDR3 is TGTGCCAGCAGCACTGAAGGACAGCGCAATGAGCAGTTCTTC.

CDR3 residues: CASTSPDREGYTF. CDR3 in DNA: TGTGCCAGCACCTCCCCGGACAGGGAAGGCTACACCTTC. The genes are TRBV7-9 and TRBJ1-2, with 8 bases matching TRBD1. The CDR3 has 13 amino acids. Germline V lookup: CDR1 SEHNR, CDR2 FQNEAQ (reference sequence). With 7 bases clipped from V and 8 bases from J, the junction kept 9 bases outside the gene matches.

This rearrangement joins TRBV2 to TRBJ1-1, with TRBD1 matching over 7 bases. V shed 2 bases, J shed 5 bases, and the junction held 5 bases outside the gene matches. Germline-derived CDR1 and CDR2 are SNHLY and FYNNEI. The CDR3 runs to 14 residues. CDR3: CASSERQGFTEAFF. The DNA for the CDR3 is TGTGCCAGCAGTGAAAGACAGGGTTTTACTGAAGCTTTCTTT.

This chain connects TRBV28 to TRBJ2-3; no clear D. From germline, CDR1 is MDHEN and CDR2 SYDVKM. The CDR3 has 12 amino acids. Trimming cost V 5 bases and J 7 bases, with 10 bases left between them. Written as DNA, the CDR3 is TGTGCCAGCAGTCCCGCGGAACATACGCAGTATTTT. Its translation: CASSPAEHTQYF.

The J gene is TRBJ2-7, the V gene TRBV2; 10 bases line up with TRBD2. This CDR3 spans 17 amino acids. Looked up from germline, CDR1 is SNHLY and CDR2 is FYNNEI. The V segment lost 1 base and the J segment 0 bases; nucleotides outside the gene matches: 6. CDR3 loop: CASSEERLAGDSYEQYF. CDR3 coding DNA: TGTGCCAGCAGTGAAGAACGCCTAGCGGGGGACTCCTACGAGCAGTACTTC.

This chain uses TRBV9 with TRBJ1-2; D ambiguous. Germline CDR1 and CDR2: SGDLS and YYNGEE. The CDR3 spans 15 residues. V gave up 3 bases and J gave up 8 bases, with 20 bases separating them. CDR3 amino acids: CASSARPREFGGYTF. The CDR3 bases are TGTGCCAGCAGCGCGAGGCCGCGCGAGTTCGGGGGCTACACCTTC.

V gene TRBV9 combines with J gene TRBJ1-1, with D tentatively TRBD1 (5 bases). Trimming shortened V by 6 bases and J by 0 bases, and 9 bases separated the two germline ends. The CDR3 runs to 13 residues. Germline CDR1 reads SGDLS; CDR2 reads YYNGEE. Here the CDR3 reads CASNSGLNTEAFF. CDR3 sequence (DNA): TGTGCCAGCAATTCAGGGTTGAACACTGAAGCTTTCTTT.

This clone was found once. The chain employs TRBV11-2 and TRBJ1-3; TRBD1 agrees at 7 bases. Germline V gene data show CDR1 as SGHAT and CDR2 as FQNNGV. V was pared by 5 bases and J by 1 base, with 17 bases of the junction left unmatched. This CDR3 has 19 residues. As DNA, the CDR3 is TGTGCCAGCAGCCCAAAGACCTCATCACAGGGACAGTCTGGAAACACCATATATTTT. Amino acids: CASSPKTSSQGQSGNTIYF.

The V and J genes are TRBV11-2 and TRBJ2-4; possibly TRBD2 for D (6 bases). Trimming stripped 1 base from V and 6 bases from J, with 10 bases between. The CDR3 consists of 14 residues. Germline assignment: CDR1 SGHAT and CDR2 FQNNGV. CDR3 DNA sequence: TGTGCCAGCAGCTTAGGGACGGAGGGAAACATTCAGTACTTC. Protein sequence: CASSLGTEGNIQYF.

The chain uses TRBV9 and TRBJ1-5; 7 positions match TRBD1. The CDR3 has 16 residues. Germline CDR1 SGDLS, CDR2 YYNGEE. Trimming at V came to 0 bases and at J to 7 bases, leaving 10 bases not matched to a gene. The CDR3, as DNA: TGTGCCAGCAGCGTAGGACCCGAGGGGGCAGGGCAGCCCCAGCATTTT. Protein: CASSVGPEGAGQPQHF.

The chain recombines TRBV9 with TRBJ1-1, with a tentative D call TRBD1 (6 bases). The CDR3 is 14 residues long. V lost 4 bases, J lost 7 bases, and 17 bases lay in between. Germline-derived CDR1 and CDR2 are SGDLS and YYNGEE. The DNA for the CDR3 is TGTGCCAGCAGCTTGATCGGGACATCTGATGAAGCTTTCTTT. It yields the protein CASSLIGTSDEAFF.

The DNA of the CDR3 is TGTGCCAGCAGTTCAAAAAATCAGCCCCAGCATTTT. This gives the protein CASSSKNQPQHF. This chain links TRBV27 with TRBJ1-5; D remains ambiguous. V shed 4 bases and J shed 4 bases, with 5 bases lying between them. Germline V gives CDR1 MNHEY, CDR2 SMNVEV (reference sequence). The CDR3 is made up of 12 amino acids.